This T cell receptor beta chain was profiled in a study of monozygotic twins with inflammatory bowel disease. Every TCR library drew on around 3.5 ug of total RNA. Two nested PCRs, of roughly 16 and 10 cycles, processed TCRalpha and TCRbeta cDNA. TCRdb reprocessed the 5' RACE reads; each CDR3 protein has one entry and no DNA is given. Here the sample table reports around 450,000 distinct CDR3 sequences. The sample taken for sequencing was blood. This clonotype originated in a human donor with ulcerative colitis or Crohn's disease, or a healthy co-twin of an affected twin (not recorded which).

Here the CDR3 reads CSARGSGATGELFF. This chain joins TRBV20-1 and TRBJ2-2. The CDR3 runs to 14 residues. The germline CDR1 and CDR2 sequences are DFQATT and SNEGSKA (reference sequence).